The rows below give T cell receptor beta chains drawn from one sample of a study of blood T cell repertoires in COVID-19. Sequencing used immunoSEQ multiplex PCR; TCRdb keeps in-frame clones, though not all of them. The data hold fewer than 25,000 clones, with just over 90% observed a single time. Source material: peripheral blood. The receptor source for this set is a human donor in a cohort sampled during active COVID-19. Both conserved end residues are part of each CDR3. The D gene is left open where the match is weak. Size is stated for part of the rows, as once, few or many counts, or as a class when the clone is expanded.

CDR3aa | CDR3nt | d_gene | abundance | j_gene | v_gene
CASSFGQGLETDTQYF | TGTGCCAGCAGCTTCGGACAGGGGTTAGAAACAGATACGCAGTATTTT | TRBD1 | . | TRBJ2-3 | TRBV11-2
CASSLVASGGPWYGYTF | TGTGCCAGCAGCTTAGTCGCGTCAGGGGGCCCTTGGTATGGCTACACCTTC | TRBD1 | . | TRBJ1-2 | TRBV7-2
CASSIPGQGPYGYTF | TGTGCCAGTAGTATACCCGGACAGGGACCCTATGGCTACACCTTC | TRBD1 | . | TRBJ1-2 | TRBV19
CASSQVLQGPATYEQYF | TGTGCCAGCAGCCAAGTGTTACAGGGACCCGCCACCTACGAGCAGTACTTC | . | . | TRBJ2-7 | TRBV3-1/TRBV3-2
CATQQGFGINQPQHF | TGCGCCACCCAACAGGGTTTTGGAATTAATCAGCCCCAGCATTTT | . | once | TRBJ1-5 | TRBV10-2
CASSSPGTGEVKNIQYF | TGTGCCAGCAGTTCCCCCGGGACAGGGGAGGTAAAAAACATTCAGTACTTC | TRBD1 | . | TRBJ2-4 | TRBV28
CASSQVGGTGNTIYF | TGTGCCAGCAGCCAAGTAGGGGGTACTGGAAACACCATATATTTT | . | . | TRBJ1-3 | TRBV3-1/TRBV3-2
CASSAPNPGQGQETQYF | TGTGCCAGCAGCGCGCCGAATCCGGGACAGGGCCAAGAGACCCAGTACTTC | TRBD1 | . | TRBJ2-5 | TRBV9
CASSSAGTGIYGYTF | TGTGCCAGCAGTTCAGCCGGGACAGGGATATATGGCTACACCTTC | TRBD1 | once | TRBJ1-2 | TRBV27
CASSSGPRNEQFF | TGTGCCAGCAGCTCAGGTCCAAGGAATGAGCAGTTCTTC | . | . | TRBJ2-1 | TRBV7-2
CATAGTSGGTSTDTQYF | TGTGCCACCGCGGGGACTAGCGGGGGTACTAGCACAGATACGCAGTATTTT | TRBD2 | . | TRBJ2-3 | TRBV24-1
CASSEYLAGANTGELFF | TGTGCCAGCAGTGAATACCTAGCGGGAGCGAACACCGGGGAGCTGTTTTTT | TRBD2 | . | TRBJ2-2 | TRBV25-1
CASSPPEGLQETQYF | TGTGCCAGCAGCCCCCCGGAGGGGCTCCAAGAGACCCAGTACTTC | . | . | TRBJ2-5 | TRBV7-9
CASSESLIQALNTEAFF | TGTGCCAGCAGTGAATCTCTCATCCAGGCCTTGAACACTGAAGCTTTCTTT | . | . | TRBJ1-1 | TRBV25-1
CASSVMGGNEQYF | TGTGCCAGCAGTGTGATGGGCGGGAACGAGCAGTACTTC | . | . | TRBJ2-7 | TRBV28
CASSFSSGGALVHEQYF | TGTGCCAGCAGCTTCTCTAGCGGGGGGGCTTTAGTCCACGAGCAGTACTTC | TRBD2 | . | TRBJ2-7 | TRBV5-6
CASSVGQGIYEQYF | TGTGCCAGCAGCGTAGGACAGGGGATCTACGAGCAGTACTTC | TRBD1 | . | TRBJ2-7 | TRBV9
CASSLSIKAGLVEAFF | TGTGCCAGCAGTTTATCTATCAAGGCAGGTCTTGTTGAAGCTTTCTTT | . | . | TRBJ1-1 | TRBV27
CASSLAGTGAYEQYF | TGTGCCAGCAGCTTAGCCGGGACAGGAGCCTACGAGCAGTACTTC | TRBD1 | once | TRBJ2-7 | TRBV7-2
CASSFRSLVQVSYEQYF | TGTGCCAGCAGTTTTAGGTCATTGGTACAGGTGTCCTACGAGCAGTACTTC | . | . | TRBJ2-7 | TRBV6-2/TRBV6-3
CASSLLGQDEQYF | TGTGCCAGCAGCCTACTTGGACAGGACGAGCAGTACTTC | TRBD1 | . | TRBJ2-7 | TRBV3-1/TRBV3-2
CSANRDSSYNEQFF | TGCAGCGCCAACCGGGACTCGTCCTACAATGAGCAGTTCTTC | . | . | TRBJ2-1 | TRBV29-1
CATSDTTSSLRYYTF | TGTGCCACCAGTGATACAACTAGTAGCCTTCGATACTACACCTTC | . | . | TRBJ1-2 | TRBV24-1
CASSLRQGWTEAFF | TGCGCCAGCAGCTTACGACAGGGGTGGACGGAAGCTTTCTTT | TRBD1 | . | TRBJ1-1 | TRBV5-1
CATRTSGRPEQFF | TGTGCCACTAGGACTAGCGGGAGGCCAGAGCAGTTCTTC | TRBD2 | once | TRBJ2-1 | TRBV24-1
CASKMAGIHEQYF | TGCGCCAGCAAAATGGCAGGGATACACGAGCAGTACTTC | . | few | TRBJ2-7 | TRBV10-2
CASSIRSGTGRTQPQHF | TGTGCCAGTAGTATACGCTCCGGGACAGGGAGGACTCAGCCCCAGCATTTT | TRBD1 | . | TRBJ1-5 | TRBV19
CAIRFSEGANGYTF | TGTGCCATCAGGTTTTCAGAGGGGGCCAATGGCTACACCTTC | TRBD1 | . | TRBJ1-2 | TRBV10-3
CASSQSSVTRYF | TGTGCCAGCAGCCAAAGTAGCGTCACCCGGTATTTT | . | . | TRBJ2-3 | TRBV14
CASSQEATGELFF | TGCGCCAGCAGCCAAGAGGCCACCGGGGAGCTGTTTTTT | . | few | TRBJ2-2 | TRBV4-1
CSVDTPGLAHNEQFF | TGCAGCGTTGATACTCCGGGACTAGCGCACAATGAGCAGTTCTTC | TRBD2 | . | TRBJ2-1 | TRBV29-1
CASSIDLGDRGGYGYTF | TGTGCCAGTAGTATAGATCTCGGGGACAGAGGCGGCTATGGCTACACCTTC | TRBD1 | . | TRBJ1-2 | TRBV19
CASSPSQQANYGYTF | TGTGCCAGCTCACCTTCCCAACAGGCAAACTATGGCTACACCTTC | . | . | TRBJ1-2 | TRBV18
CASSTKQGNYGYTF | TGTGCCAGCAGTACGAAACAGGGGAACTATGGCTACACCTTC | TRBD1 | . | TRBJ1-2 | TRBV6-2/TRBV6-3
CATSDFTGTGGQETQYF | TGTGCCACCAGTGATTTCACCGGGACAGGAGGGCAAGAGACCCAGTACTTC | TRBD1 | . | TRBJ2-5 | TRBV24-1
CASSVAEAAGELFF | TGTGCCAGCAGCGTAGCTGAGGCCGCCGGGGAGCTGTTTTTT | . | . | TRBJ2-2 | TRBV9
CASNTGFQETQYF | TGTGCCAGCAATACGGGGTTTCAAGAGACCCAGTACTTC | . | . | TRBJ2-5 | TRBV6-5